This TCR beta chain was obtained from a study of T cell repertoires in cytomegalovirus infection. With 0 bases clipped from V and 4 bases from J, the junction kept 1 base outside the gene matches. In germline, CDR1 is GTSNPN, CDR2 SVGIG (reference sequence). The CDR3 has 14 amino acids. Study-wide results and limits: There were carriers of CMV plus the relevant HLA, and cumulative public TCR beta family frequency identified them.

This clonotype has only a few counts. Its target is not known. TCRdb fed the reads into MiXCR, producing one record per CDR3 protein. The table records fewer than 550,000 distinct CDR3 sequences, about 26% of them present only once. The chain employs TRBV30 and TRBJ2-5, with TRBD2 identical over 11 bases. The sequenced sample was PBMCs. This clonotype was sampled from a human donor in good health (CMV status not recorded). Some clones in this sample may be carry-over from other donors' samples. CDR3 sequence: CAWSVTSGRETQYF. CDR3 sequence (DNA): TGTGCCTGGAGTGTCACTAGCGGGAGAGAGACCCAGTACTTC. Complete variable domain (other parts from reference TRBV30 and TRBJ2-5): SQTIHQWPATLVQPVGSPLSLECTVEGTSNPNLYWYRQAAGRGLQLLFYSVGIGQISSEVPQNLSASRPQDRQFILSSKKLLLSDSGFYLCAWSVTSGRETQYFGPGTRLLVL.